One T cell receptor beta chain is described in this entry. The data belong to a study of blood T cell repertoires in COVID-19. Study overall: Some COVID-19 samples were acute and others convalescent; all came from the United States, Italy and Spain.

Categorization into cohorts depended on clinical history that participants reported. All recovered Cohort 3 donors got two negative PCRs, got clearance, or saw symptom resolution. Original processing methods: Estimates of nucleated cell counts were drawn from the amplification of reference gene primers. Sequencing was performed with immunoSEQ multiplex PCR; in TCRdb, only in-frame clones are kept and a portion is missing. That table is the source of V, J and clone size, and D and trimming were worked out from the DNA. The sample lists about 170,000 clones; about 90% were seen once. Germline CDR1 and CDR2: MDHEN and SYDVKM. The ends were cut back, 2 bases at V and 7 bases at J, with 8 bases in the middle. This CDR3 region has 12 residues.

The material sequenced was PBMCs or T cells enriched from blood (not recorded which). The TCR originated in a woman in her 50s who had recovered from COVID-19. The chain employs TRBV28 and TRBJ1-1; D is unresolved. The CDR3 bases are TGTGCCAGCAGTTTACTGGTCAGTGAAGCTTTCTTT. The encoded protein is CASSLLVSEAFF.